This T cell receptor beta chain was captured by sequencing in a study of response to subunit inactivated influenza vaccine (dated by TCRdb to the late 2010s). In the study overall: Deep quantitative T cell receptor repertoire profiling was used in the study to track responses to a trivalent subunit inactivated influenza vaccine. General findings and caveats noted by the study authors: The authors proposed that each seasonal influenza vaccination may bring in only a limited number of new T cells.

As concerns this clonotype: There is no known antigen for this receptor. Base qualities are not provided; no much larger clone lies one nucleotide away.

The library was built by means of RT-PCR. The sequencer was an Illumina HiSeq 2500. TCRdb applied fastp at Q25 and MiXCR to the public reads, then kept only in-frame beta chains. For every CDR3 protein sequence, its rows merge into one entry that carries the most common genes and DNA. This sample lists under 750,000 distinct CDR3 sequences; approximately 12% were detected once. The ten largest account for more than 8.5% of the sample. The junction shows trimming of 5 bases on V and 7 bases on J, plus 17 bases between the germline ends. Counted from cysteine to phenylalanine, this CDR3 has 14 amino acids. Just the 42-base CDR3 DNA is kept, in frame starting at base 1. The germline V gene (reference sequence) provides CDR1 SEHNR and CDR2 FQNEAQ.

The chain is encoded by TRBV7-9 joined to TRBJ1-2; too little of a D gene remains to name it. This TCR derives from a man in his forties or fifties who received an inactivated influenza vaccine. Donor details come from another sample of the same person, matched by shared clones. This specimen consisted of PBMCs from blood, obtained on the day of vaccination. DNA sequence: TGTGCCAGCAGCCCTCGGACCCGGGATGGTGGCTACACCTTC. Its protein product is CASSPRTRDGGYTF.